A single sample is the source of the 14 T cell receptor beta chains below, sequenced in a study of regulatory T cells in long-lasting Graves disease. HTBI primers from iRepertoire and Arm-PCR of CDR3 regions yielded the TCR beta libraries. TCRdb reprocessed the multiplex PCR reads with MiXCR, giving one entry per CDR3 protein. The profile shows 350,000 to 450,000 distinct CDR3 sequences, less than 25% of them singletons. Time point reported: persistent/refractory GD, antithyroid drugs over 5 years with positive TRAb. PBMCs were the source of the RNA used for TCR sequencing. This material consisted of peripheral blood mononuclear cells (PBMCs), taken when the disease was refractory, from a patient treated with antithyroid drugs. The receptors were sampled from a female donor with Graves disease.

The chain joins TRBV11-2 to TRBJ2-7; TRBD2 matches 8 bases. CDR3 length equals 14 residues. Germline V gives CDR1 SGHAT, CDR2 FQNNGV. Trimming took 6 bases from V and 2 from J; bases not matched to a gene: 6. CDR3 sequence: CASRPGGRAYEQYF. Written as DNA, the CDR3 is TGTGCCAGCAGGCCGGGGGGGAGGGCCTACGAGCAGTACTTC.

At least ten counts were recorded for this clonotype. The rearrangement links TRBV12-3 or TRBV12-4 to TRBJ2-7; possibly TRBD1 for D (5 bases). The CDR3 length is 14 residues. V was trimmed by 3 bases and J by 3 bases, leaving 12 bases between them. Here the CDR3 DNA reads TGTGCCAGCAGTTTGCAGGGCTCCTTCTACGAGCAGTACTTC. This encodes CASSLQGSFYEQYF.

The chain uses TRBV29-1 and TRBJ1-1, with D possibly matching TRBD1 (6 bases). The length of the CDR3 is 13 residues. Germline V gene data show CDR1 as SQVTM and CDR2 as ANQGSEA. The V gene lost 4 bases and the J gene lost 4 bases, with 13 bases spanning the gap. Written as DNA, the CDR3 is TGCAGCGTTGCCGTTCAGGGGTCCACTGAAGCTTTCTTT. Translation gives CSVAVQGSTEAFF. Supplemented by reference TRBV29-1 and TRBJ1-1, the full variable domain reads SAVISQKPSRDICQRGTSLTIQCQVDSQVTMMFWYRQQPGQSLTLIATANQGSEATYESGFVIDKFPISRPNLTFSTLTVSNMSPEDSSIYLCSVAVQGSTEAFFGQGTRLTVV.

Ten or more counts support this clonotype. The J gene is TRBJ2-7, the V gene TRBV4-2; 7 positions match TRBD1. Losses at the gene ends were 0 bases for V and 2 bases for J; bases not matched to a gene: 4. This CDR3 has 15 amino acids. Per the germline V gene, CDR1 is LGHNA and CDR2 is YNFKEQ. The CDR3 loop reads CASSQEGTEPYEQYF. For the CDR3, the DNA is TGTGCCAGCAGCCAAGAAGGGACAGAACCCTACGAGCAGTACTTC.

This clonotype has more than one count but fewer than ten. V is TRBV4-2 and J is TRBJ1-2; 7 bases fit TRBD1. This CDR3 spans 13 amino acids. The germline V gene encodes CDR1 LGHNA and CDR2 YNFKEQ. V gave up 1 base and J gave up 7 bases; unmatched junction bases: 3. CDR3 bases: TGTGCCAGCAGCCAAGTCACAGGGGTTGGCTACACCTTC. Residues: CASSQVTGVGYTF.

This clonotype was found many times. This sequence joins TRBV29-1 and TRBJ2-2; TRBD1 agrees at 8 bases. CDR3 length: 14 amino acids. Looked up from germline, CDR1 is SQVTM and CDR2 is ANQGSEA. The trim removed 7 bases at V and 4 bases at J, leaving 8 bases unmatched. The CDR3 is CSADLTGVTGELFF. The CDR3 coding sequence is TGCAGCGCCGACCTGACAGGGGTCACCGGGGAGCTGTTTTTT.

The gene calls are TRBV6-1 and TRBJ2-2, with 8 bases matching TRBD1. The ends lost 4 bases at V and 7 bases at J; junction bases unmatched: 8. CDR3 length equals 15 residues. CDR1 MNHNS and CDR2 SASEGT come from the germline V gene. CDR3: CASSANSGGHGELFF. The DNA of the CDR3 is TGTGCCAGCAGTGCGAACTCAGGGGGCCACGGGGAGCTGTTTTTT.

The sample holds a few counts of this clonotype. The V and J genes are TRBV7-9 and TRBJ2-2; 10 bases line up with TRBD2. This CDR3 region has 16 residues. Germline V lookup: CDR1 SEHNR, CDR2 FQNEAQ (reference sequence). V trimming: 8 bases; J trimming: 17 bases; junction bases outside the gene matches: 23. The CDR3 loop is CASPPPGLANTGERFF. The DNA for the CDR3 is TGTGCCAGCCCCCCACCGGGACTAGCGAACACCGGGGAGCGTTTTTTT.

This chain links TRBV5-1 with TRBJ2-5, with no clear D. Germline V CDR1 and CDR2: SGHRS, YFSETQ. The germline V and J ends were trimmed by 3 bases and 0 bases, with 15 bases remaining between them. The CDR3 sequence is 16 residues long. Here the CDR3 reads CASSSSALAYQETQYF. In DNA, the CDR3 is TGCGCCAGCAGCTCCTCGGCACTTGCGTACCAAGAGACCCAGTACTTC.

This clonotype was observed many times. The J gene is TRBJ1-2, the V gene TRBV27, with 7 bases matching TRBD1. Trimming took 7 bases from V and 8 from J; bases not matched to a gene: 19. The germline gives CDR1 MNHEY, CDR2 SMNVEV (reference sequence). This CDR3 has 16 residues. The CDR3 nucleotides are TGTGCCAGCACCCTCCATGGGGACAGACCCCTCGAGGGCTACACCTTC. Translating it yields CASTLHGDRPLEGYTF.

This clonotype was observed a few times. V usage is TRBV10-3 and J usage is TRBJ2-7, with 7 positions matching TRBD1. V lost 3 bases to trimming and J lost 6 bases; unmatched junction nucleotides: 11. Germline V gene sequence: CDR1 ENHRY, CDR2 SYGVKD. The CDR3 loop spans 15 amino acids. CDR3 DNA sequence: TGTGCCATCAGTGACCTGGGTCAGGGGGAGAGCGAGCAGTACTTC. This encodes CAISDLGQGESEQYF.

This clonotype was seen ten or more times. The rearrangement links TRBV12-3 or TRBV12-4 to TRBJ1-1; 9 bases are a match to TRBD1. The CDR3 sequence is 17 residues long. Unmatched junction bases numbered 11, after V lost 6 bases and J lost 0 bases. CDR3 coding DNA: TGTGCCAGCAGAAGACCGGGACAGGGCCTCATGAACACTGAAGCTTTCTTT. It specifies CASRRPGQGLMNTEAFF.

The V gene is TRBV19, the J gene TRBJ2-7, with 13 bases lining up with TRBD2. This CDR3 has 15 residues. In germline, CDR1 is LNHDA, CDR2 SQIVND (reference sequence). V lost 3 bases and J lost 3; bases outside the gene matches: 2. The DNA for the CDR3 is TGTGCCAGTAGTATCGGACTAGCGGGAGACTACGAGCAGTACTTC. This encodes CASSIGLAGDYEQYF.

This clonotype was detected only once. This may be a read error: a much more frequent sequence differs by one nucleotide. This CDR3 is missing its conserved last phenylalanine or tryptophan, likely due to a read error. The chain carries TRBV18 and TRBJ2-5; perhaps TRBD1 as D (5 bases). This CDR3 has 13 amino acids. V was pared by 3 bases and J by 3 bases, with 8 bases between. Germline assignment: CDR1 KGHSH and CDR2 LQKENI. In DNA form, the CDR3 reads TGTGCCAGCTCACCGCTCAGGGAAGAGACCCAGTACCTC. This encodes CASSPLREETQYL.